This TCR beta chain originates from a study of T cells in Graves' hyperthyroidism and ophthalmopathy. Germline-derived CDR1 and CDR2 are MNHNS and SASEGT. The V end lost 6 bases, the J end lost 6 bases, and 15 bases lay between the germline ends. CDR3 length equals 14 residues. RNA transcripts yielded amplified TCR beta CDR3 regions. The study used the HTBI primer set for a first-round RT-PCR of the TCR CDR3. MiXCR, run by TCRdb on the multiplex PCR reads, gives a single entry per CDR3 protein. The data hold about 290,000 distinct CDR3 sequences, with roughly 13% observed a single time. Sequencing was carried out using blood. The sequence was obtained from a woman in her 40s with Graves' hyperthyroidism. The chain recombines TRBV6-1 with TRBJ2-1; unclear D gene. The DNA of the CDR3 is TGTGCCAGCAGCAACTTCGGGTCTCTCAATGAGCAGTTCTTC. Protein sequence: CASSNFGSLNEQFF.